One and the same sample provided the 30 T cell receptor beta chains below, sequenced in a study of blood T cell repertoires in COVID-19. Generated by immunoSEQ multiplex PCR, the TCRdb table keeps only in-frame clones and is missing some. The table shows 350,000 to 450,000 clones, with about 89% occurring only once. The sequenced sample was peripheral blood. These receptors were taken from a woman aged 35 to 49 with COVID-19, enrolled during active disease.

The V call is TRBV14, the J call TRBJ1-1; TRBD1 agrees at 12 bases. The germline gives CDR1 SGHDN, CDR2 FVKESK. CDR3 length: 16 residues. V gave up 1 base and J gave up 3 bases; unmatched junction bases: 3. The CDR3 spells CASSQAGTGGYTEAFF. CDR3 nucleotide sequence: TGTGCCAGCAGCCAAGCGGGGACAGGGGGCTACACTGAAGCTTTCTTT.

The CDR3 is CASTPGQVGLGEQYF. The DNA for the CDR3 is TGTGCCAGTACGCCGGGACAGGTTGGTTTGGGGGAGCAGTACTTC. V and J are TRBV19 and TRBJ2-7, with 8 nucleotides matching TRBD1. The CDR3 totals 15 residues. V shed 7 bases and J 7 bases; nucleotides not matched to a gene: 15. Germline V gene lookup returns CDR1 LNHDA and CDR2 SQIVND (reference sequence). Supplemented by reference TRBV19 and TRBJ2-7, the full variable domain reads DGGITQSPKYLFRKEGQNVTLSCEQNLNHDAMYWYRQDPGQGLRLIYYSQIVNDFQKGDIAEGYSVSREKKESFPLTVTSAQKNPTAFYLCASTPGQVGLGEQYFGPGTRLTVT.

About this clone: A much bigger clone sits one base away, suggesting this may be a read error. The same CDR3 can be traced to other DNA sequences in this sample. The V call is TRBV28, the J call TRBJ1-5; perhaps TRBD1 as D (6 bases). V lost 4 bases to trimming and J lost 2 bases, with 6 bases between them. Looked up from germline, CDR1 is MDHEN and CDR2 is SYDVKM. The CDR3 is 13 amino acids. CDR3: CASSSGGNQPQHF. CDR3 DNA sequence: TGTGCCAGCAGTTCAGGGGGCAATCAGCCCCAGCATTTT.

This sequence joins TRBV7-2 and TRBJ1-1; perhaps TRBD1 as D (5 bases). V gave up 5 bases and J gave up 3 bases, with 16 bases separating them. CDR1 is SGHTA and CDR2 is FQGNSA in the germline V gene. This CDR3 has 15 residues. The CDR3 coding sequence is TGTGCCAGCAGCGTCTACGGGGGGTTGGACACTGAAGCTTTCTTT. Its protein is CASSVYGGLDTEAFF. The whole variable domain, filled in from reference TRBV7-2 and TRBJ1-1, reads GAGVSQSPSNKVTEKGKDVELRCDPISGHTALYWYRQSLGQGLEFLIYFQGNSAPDKSGLPSDRFSAERTGGSVSTLTIQRTQQEDSAVYLCASSVYGGLDTEAFFGQGTRLTVV.

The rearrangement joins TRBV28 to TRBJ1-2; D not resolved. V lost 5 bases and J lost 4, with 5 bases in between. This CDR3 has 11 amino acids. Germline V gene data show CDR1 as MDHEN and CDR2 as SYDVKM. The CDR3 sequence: CASSGAYGYTF. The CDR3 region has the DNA TGTGCCAGCAGTGGAGCCTATGGCTACACCTTC.

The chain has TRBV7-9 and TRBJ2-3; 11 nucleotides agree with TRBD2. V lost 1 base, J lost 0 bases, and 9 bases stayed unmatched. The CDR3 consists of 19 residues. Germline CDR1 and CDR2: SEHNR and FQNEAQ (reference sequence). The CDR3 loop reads CASSLGLAGGLSSTDTQYF. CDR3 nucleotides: TGTGCCAGCAGCTTAGGGCTAGCGGGGGGCCTTTCTAGCACAGATACGCAGTATTTT.

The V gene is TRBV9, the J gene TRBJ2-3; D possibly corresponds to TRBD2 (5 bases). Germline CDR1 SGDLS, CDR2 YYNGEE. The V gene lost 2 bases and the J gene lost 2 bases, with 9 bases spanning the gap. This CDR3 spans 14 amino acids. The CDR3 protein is CASSVSSITDTQYF. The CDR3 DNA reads TGTGCCAGCAGCGTGTCTAGCATCACAGATACGCAGTATTTT.

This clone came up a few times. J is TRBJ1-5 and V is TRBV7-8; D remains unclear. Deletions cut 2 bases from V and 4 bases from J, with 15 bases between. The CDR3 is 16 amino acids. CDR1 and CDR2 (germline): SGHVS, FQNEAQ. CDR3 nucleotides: TGTGCCAGCAGCTTAAAGGTTTGGGCGCTTAATCAGCCCCAGCATTTT. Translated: CASSLKVWALNQPQHF.

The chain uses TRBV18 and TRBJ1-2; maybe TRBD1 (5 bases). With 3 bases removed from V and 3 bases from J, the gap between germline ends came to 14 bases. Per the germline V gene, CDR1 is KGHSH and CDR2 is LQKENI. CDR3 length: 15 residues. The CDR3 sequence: CASSPRPPGYYGYTF. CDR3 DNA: TGTGCCAGCTCACCCCGACCTCCAGGGTACTATGGCTACACCTTC.

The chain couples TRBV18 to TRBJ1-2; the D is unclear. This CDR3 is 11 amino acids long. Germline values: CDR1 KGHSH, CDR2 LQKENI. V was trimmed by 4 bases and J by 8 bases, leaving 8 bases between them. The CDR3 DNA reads TGTGCCAGCTCACAATCAGAAGGCTACACCTTC. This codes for CASSQSEGYTF.

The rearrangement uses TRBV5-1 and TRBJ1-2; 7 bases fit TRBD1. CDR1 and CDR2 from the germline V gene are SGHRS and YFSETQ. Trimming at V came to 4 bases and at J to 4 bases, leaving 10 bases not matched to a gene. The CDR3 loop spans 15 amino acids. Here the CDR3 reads CASSPEGQIFYGYTF. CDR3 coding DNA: TGCGCCAGCAGCCCGGAGGGACAGATATTCTATGGCTACACCTTC.

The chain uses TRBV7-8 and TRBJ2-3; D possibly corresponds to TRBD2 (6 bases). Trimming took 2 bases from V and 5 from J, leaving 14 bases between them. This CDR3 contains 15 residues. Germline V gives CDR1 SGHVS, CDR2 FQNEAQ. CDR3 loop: CASSLRVSGVDTQYF. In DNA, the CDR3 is TGTGCCAGCAGCTTAAGGGTATCGGGGGTAGATACGCAGTATTTT.

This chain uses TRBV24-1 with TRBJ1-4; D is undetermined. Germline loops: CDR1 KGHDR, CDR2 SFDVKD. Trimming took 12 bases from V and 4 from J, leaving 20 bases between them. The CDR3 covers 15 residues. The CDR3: CAGRGGQTYNEKLFF. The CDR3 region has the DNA TGTGCCGGGCGGGGAGGGCAGACGTATAATGAAAAACTGTTTTTT.

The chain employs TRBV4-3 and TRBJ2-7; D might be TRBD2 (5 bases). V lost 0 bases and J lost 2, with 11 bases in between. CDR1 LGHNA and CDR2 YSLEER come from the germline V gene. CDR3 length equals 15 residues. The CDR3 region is CASSQEWGATYEQYF. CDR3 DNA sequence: TGCGCCAGCAGCCAAGAATGGGGAGCTACCTACGAGCAGTACTTC.

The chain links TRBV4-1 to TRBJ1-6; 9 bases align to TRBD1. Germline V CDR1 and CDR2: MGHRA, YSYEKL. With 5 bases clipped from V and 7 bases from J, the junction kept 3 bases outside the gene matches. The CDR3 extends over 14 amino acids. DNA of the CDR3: TGCGCCAGCAGCGGCGACAGGGGGAATTCACCCCTCCACTTT. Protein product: CASSGDRGNSPLHF.

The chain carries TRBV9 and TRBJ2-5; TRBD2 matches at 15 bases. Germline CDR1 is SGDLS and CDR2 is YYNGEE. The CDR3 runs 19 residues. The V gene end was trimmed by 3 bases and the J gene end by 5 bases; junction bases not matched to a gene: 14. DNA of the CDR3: TGTGCCAGCAGCGGCGGGACTAGCGGGAGGAACCAATTCGGGGAGACCCAGTACTTC. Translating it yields CASSGGTSGRNQFGETQYF. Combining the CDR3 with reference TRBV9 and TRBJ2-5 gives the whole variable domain DSGVTQTPKHLITATGQRVTLRCSPRSGDLSVYWYQQSLDQGLQFLIQYYNGEERAKGNILERFSAQQFPDLHSELNLSSLELGDSALYFCASSGGTSGRNQFGETQYFGPGTRLLVL.

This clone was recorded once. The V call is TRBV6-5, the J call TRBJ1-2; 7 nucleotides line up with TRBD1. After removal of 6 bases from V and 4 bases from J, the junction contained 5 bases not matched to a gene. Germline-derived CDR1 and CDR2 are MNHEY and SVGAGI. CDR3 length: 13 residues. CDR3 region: CASSRRDSYGYTF. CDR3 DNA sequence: TGTGCCAGCAGCCGCCGGGACAGCTATGGCTACACCTTC.

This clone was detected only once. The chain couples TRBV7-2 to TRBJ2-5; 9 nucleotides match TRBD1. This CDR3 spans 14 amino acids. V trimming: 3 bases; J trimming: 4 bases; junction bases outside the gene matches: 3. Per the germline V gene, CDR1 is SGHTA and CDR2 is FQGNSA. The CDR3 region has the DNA TGTGCCAGCAGCTTCCAGACAGGGGGAGAGACCCAGTACTTC. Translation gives CASSFQTGGETQYF.

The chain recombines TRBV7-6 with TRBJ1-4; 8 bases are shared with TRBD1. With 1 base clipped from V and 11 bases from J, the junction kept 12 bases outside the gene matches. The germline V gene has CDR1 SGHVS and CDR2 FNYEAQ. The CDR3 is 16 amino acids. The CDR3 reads CASSLVEDRDTGKLFF. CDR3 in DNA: TGTGCCAGCAGCTTAGTTGAGGACAGGGACACGGGGAAACTGTTTTTT.

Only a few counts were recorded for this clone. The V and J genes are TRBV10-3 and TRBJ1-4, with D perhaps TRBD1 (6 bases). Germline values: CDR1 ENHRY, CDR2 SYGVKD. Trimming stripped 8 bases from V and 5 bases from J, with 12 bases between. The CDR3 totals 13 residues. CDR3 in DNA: TGTGCCATCTCAGAAAGGGGGAATGAAAAACTGTTTTTT. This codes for CAISERGNEKLFF.

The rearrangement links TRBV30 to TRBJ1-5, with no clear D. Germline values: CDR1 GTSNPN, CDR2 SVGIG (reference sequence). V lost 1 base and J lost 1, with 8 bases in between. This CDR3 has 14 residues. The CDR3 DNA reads TGTGCCTGGAGTGCAGGATTCAGCAATCAGCCCCAGCATTTT. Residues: CAWSAGFSNQPQHF. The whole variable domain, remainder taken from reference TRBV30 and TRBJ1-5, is SQTIHQWPATLVQPVGSPLSLECTVEGTSNPNLYWYRQAAGRGLQLLFYSVGIGQISSEVPQNLSASRPQDRQFILSSKKLLLSDSGFYLCAWSAGFSNQPQHFGDGTRLSIL.

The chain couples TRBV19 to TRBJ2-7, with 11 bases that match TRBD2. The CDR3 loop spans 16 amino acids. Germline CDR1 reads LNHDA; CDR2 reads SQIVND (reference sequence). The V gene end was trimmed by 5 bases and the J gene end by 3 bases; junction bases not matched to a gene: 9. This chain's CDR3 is CASSRSGLAERYEQYF. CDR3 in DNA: TGTGCCAGTAGTCGCTCGGGACTAGCGGAGCGCTACGAGCAGTACTTC.

Written as DNA, the CDR3 is TGTGCCATCAGTGAGAGTAGCGGGGTTAACCAAGAGACCCAGTACTTC. Its translation: CAISESSGVNQETQYF. The V call is TRBV10-3, the J call TRBJ2-5; 8 bases agree with TRBD2. Germline V gene lookup returns CDR1 ENHRY and CDR2 SYGVKD. The CDR3 totals 16 residues. J lost 0 bases, V lost 2 bases, and 5 bases had no gene match.

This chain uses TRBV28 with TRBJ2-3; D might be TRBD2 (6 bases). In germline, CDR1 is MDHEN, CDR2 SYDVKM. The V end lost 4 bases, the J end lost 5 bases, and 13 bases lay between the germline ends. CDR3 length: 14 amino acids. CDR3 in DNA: TGTGCCAGCAGTTCACCCCTCGGGGGAGATACGCAGTATTTT. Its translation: CASSSPLGGDTQYF.

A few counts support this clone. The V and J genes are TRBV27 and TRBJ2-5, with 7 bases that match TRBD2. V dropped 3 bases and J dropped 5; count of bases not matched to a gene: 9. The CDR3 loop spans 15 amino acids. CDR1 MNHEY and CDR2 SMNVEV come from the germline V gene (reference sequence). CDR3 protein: CASSFLAGLGETQYF. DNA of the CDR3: TGTGCCAGCAGTTTCTTAGCGGGTTTGGGGGAGACCCAGTACTTC.

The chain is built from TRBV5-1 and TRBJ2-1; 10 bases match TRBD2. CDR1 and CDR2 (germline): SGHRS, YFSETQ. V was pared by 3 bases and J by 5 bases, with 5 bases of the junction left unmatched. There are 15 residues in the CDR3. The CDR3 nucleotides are TGCGCCAGCAGCTCCGGGACTAGCGAACACAATGAGCAGTTCTTC. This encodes CASSSGTSEHNEQFF.

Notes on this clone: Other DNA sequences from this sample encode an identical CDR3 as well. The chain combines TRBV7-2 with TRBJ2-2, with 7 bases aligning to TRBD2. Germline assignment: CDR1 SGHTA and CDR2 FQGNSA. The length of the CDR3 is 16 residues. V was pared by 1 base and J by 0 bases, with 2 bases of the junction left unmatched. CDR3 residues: CASSLVLAANTGELFF. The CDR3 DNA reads TGTGCCAGCAGCTTAGTGCTAGCGGCGAACACCGGGGAGCTGTTTTTT.

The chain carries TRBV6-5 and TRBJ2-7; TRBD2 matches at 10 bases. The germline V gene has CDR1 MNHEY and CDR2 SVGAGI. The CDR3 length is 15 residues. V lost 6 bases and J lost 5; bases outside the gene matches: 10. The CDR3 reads CASRTTSGPLNEQYF. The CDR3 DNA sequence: TGTGCCAGCAGGACGACTAGCGGGCCTCTGAACGAGCAGTACTTC.

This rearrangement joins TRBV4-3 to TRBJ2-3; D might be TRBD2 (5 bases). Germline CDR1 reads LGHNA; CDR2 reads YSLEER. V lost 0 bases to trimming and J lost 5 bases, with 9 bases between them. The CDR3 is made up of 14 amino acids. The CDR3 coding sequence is TGCGCCAGCAGCCAAGAGGGCAGCGGAGATACGCAGTATTTT. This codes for CASSQEGSGDTQYF.

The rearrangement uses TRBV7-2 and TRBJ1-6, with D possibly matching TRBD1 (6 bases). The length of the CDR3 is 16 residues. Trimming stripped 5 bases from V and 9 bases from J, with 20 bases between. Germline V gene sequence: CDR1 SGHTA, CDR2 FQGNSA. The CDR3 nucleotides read TGTGCCAGCAGCCAAGAAATGACAGGCCCGGGTTCACCCCTCCACTTT. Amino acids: CASSQEMTGPGSPLHF.